The entry below gives a single TCR beta chain sequence along with its context. Antigen unknown. These data belong to a study of siplizumab effects on memory and regulatory T cells. Regarding the study as a whole: Alloreactive sequences traceable to unstimulated CD4+ memory cells were significantly reduced by siplizumab. Poor capture below about 10^-5 frequency left most alloreactive clones unmapped to unstimulated subsets. Whether the proliferating Tregs (from siplizumab cultures) were suppressive was not confirmed. The apparent diversity of naive T cells exceeded that of memory cells, and naive T cells seemed to make a major contribution to the alloresponse.

Repertoires were generated with immunoSEQ multiplex PCR, while TCRdb's copy carries only in-frame clones and drops some. This sample carries some 100,000 clones, about nine tenths of them seen once, and the ten largest clones take more than 10%. The sample taken for sequencing was non-Treg CD4+ T cells sorted from blood. The receptor's source is a human donor in good health.

This CDR3 reads CAIRQGQDYEQYF. The CDR3 DNA reads TGTGCCATCAGGCAGGGACAAGATTACGAGCAGTACTTC. The chain joins TRBV10-3 to TRBJ2-7; maybe TRBD1 (6 bases). The CDR3 contains 13 residues. Germline V gives CDR1 ENHRY, CDR2 SYGVKD. Between the trimmed V and J ends, which lost 6 bases and 4 bases, there was a span of 13 bases.